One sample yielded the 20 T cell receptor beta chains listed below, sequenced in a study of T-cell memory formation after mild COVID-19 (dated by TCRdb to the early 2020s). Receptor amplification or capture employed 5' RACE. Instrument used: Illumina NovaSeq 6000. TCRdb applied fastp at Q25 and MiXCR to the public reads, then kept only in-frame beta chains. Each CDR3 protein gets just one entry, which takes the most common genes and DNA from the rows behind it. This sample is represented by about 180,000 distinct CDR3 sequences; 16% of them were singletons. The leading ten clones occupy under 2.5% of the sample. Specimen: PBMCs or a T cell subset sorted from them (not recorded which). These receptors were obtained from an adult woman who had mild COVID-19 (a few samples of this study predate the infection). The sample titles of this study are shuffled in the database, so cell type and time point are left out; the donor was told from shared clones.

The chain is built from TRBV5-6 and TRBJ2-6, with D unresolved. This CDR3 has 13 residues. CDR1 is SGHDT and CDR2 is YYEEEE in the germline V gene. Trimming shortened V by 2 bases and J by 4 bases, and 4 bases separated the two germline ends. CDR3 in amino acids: CASSFRGANVLTF. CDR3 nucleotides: TGTGCCAGCAGCTTTCGAGGGGCCAACGTCCTGACTTTC.

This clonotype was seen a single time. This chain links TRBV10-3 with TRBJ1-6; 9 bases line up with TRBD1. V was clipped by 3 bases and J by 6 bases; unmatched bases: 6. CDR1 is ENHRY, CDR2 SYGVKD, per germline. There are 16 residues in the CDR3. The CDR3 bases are TGTGCCATCAGTGAAGGGACAGGGAGCGGTAATTCACCCCTCCACTTT. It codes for CAISEGTGSGNSPLHF.

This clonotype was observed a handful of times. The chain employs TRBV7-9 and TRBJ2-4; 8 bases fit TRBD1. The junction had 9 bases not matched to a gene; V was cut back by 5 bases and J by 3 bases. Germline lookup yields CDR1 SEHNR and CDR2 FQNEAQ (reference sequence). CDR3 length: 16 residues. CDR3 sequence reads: CASSVQGAGGKNIQYF. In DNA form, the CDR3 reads TGTGCCAGCAGCGTCCAGGGGGCCGGGGGCAAAAACATTCAGTACTTC.

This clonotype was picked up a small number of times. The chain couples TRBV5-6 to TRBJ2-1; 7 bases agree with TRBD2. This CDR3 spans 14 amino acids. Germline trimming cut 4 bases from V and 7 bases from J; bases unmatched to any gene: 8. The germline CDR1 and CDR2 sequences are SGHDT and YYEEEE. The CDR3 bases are TGTGCCAGCAGCCCTGGGGGGGAAGATAATGAGCAGTTCTTC. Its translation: CASSPGGEDNEQFF.

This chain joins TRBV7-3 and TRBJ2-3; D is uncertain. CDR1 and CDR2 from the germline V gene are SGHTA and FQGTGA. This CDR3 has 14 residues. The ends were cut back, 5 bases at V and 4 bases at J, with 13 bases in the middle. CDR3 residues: CASSPSWAADTQYF. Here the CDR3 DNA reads TGTGCCAGCAGCCCTTCCTGGGCCGCAGATACGCAGTATTTT.

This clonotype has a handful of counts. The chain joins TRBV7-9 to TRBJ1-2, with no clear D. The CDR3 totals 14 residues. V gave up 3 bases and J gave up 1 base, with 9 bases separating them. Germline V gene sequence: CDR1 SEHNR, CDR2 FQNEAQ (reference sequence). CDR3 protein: CASSFLQINYGYTF. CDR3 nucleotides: TGTGCCAGCAGCTTCTTACAGATTAACTATGGCTACACCTTC. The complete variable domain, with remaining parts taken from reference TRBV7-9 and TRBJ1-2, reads DTGVSQNPRHKITKRGQNVTFRCDPISEHNRLYWYRQTLGQGPEFLTYFQNEAQLEKSRLLSDRFSAERPKGSFSTLEIQRTEQGDSAMYLCASSFLQINYGYTFGSGTRLTVV.

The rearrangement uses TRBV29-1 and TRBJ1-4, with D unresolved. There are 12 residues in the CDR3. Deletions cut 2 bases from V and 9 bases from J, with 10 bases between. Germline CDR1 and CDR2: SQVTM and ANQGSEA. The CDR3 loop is CSVEIGLQKLFF. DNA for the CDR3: TGCAGCGTTGAAATCGGGCTACAAAAACTGTTTTTT.

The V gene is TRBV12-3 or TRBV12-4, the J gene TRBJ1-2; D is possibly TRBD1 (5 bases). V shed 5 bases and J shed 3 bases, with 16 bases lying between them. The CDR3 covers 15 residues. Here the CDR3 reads CASSLRSGWDYGYTF. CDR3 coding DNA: TGTGCCAGCAGTCTCCGGTCAGGGTGGGACTATGGCTACACCTTC.

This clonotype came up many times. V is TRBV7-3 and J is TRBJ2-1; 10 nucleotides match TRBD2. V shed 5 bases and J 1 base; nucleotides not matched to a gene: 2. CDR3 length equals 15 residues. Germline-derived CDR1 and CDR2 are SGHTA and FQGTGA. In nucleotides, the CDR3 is TGTGCCAGCAGCGCGGGACTAGCGTCCTACAATGAGCAGTTCTTC. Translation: CASSAGLASYNEQFF. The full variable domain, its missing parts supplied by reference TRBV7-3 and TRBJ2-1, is GAGVSQTPSNKVTEKGKYVELRCDPISGHTALYWYRQSLGQGPEFLIYFQGTGAADDSGLPNDRFFAVRPEGSVSTLKIQRTERGDSAVYLCASSAGLASYNEQFFGPGTRLTVL.

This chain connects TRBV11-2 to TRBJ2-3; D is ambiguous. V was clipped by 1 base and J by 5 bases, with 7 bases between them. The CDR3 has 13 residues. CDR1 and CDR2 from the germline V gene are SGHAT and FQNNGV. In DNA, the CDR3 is TGTGCCAGCAGCTTAGTAGGCGTAGATACGCAGTATTTT. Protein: CASSLVGVDTQYF.

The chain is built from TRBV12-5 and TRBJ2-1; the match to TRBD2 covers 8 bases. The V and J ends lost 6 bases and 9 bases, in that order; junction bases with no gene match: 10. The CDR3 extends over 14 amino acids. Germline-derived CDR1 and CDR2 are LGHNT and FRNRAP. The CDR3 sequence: CASGRERAGVEQFF. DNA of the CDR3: TGTGCTAGTGGCCGAGAGCGAGCGGGAGTTGAGCAGTTCTTC. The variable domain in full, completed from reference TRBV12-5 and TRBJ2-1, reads DARVTQTPRHKVTEMGQEVTMRCQPILGHNTVFWYRQTMMQGLELLAYFRNRAPLDDSGMPKDRFSAEMPDATLATLKIQPSEPRDSAVYFCASGRERAGVEQFFGPGTRLTVL.

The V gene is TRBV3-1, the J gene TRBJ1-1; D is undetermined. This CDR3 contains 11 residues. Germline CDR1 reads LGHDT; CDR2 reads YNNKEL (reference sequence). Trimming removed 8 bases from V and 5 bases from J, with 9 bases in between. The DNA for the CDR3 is TGTGCCAGCCGTCGAGATACTGAAGCTTTCTTT. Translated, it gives CASRRDTEAFF. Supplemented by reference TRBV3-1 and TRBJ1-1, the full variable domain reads DTAVSQTPKYLVTQMGNDKSIKCEQNLGHDTMYWYKQDSKKFLKIMFSYNNKELIINETVPNRFSPKSPDKAHLNLHINSLELGDSAVYFCASRRDTEAFFGQGTRLTVV.

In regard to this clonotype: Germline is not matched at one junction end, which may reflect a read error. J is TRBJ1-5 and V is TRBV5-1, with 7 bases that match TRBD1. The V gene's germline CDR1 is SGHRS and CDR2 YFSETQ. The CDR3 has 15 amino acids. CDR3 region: CASSPQGQRNQLQHF. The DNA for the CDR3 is TGCGCCAGCAGCCCGCAGGGACAGCGCAATCAGCTCCAGCATTTT.

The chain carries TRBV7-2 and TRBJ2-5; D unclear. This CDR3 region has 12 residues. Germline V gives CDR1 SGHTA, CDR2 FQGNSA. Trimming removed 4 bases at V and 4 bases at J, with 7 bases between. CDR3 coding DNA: TGTGCCAGCAGCTCAAGCTCAGAGACCCAGTACTTC. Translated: CASSSSSETQYF.

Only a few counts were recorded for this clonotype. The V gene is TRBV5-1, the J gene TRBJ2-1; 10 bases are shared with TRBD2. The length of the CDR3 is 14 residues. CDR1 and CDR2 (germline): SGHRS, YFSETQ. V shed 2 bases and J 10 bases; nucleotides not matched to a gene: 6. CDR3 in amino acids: CASSFGTSANEQFF. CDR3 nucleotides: TGCGCCAGCAGCTTCGGGACTAGCGCTAACGAGCAGTTCTTC.

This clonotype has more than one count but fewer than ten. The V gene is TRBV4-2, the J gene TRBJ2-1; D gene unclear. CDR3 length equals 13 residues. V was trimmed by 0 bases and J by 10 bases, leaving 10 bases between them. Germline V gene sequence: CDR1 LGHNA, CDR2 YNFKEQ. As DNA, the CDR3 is TGTGCCAGCAGCCAAGAGGGCTCCCACGAGCAGTTCTTC. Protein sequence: CASSQEGSHEQFF.

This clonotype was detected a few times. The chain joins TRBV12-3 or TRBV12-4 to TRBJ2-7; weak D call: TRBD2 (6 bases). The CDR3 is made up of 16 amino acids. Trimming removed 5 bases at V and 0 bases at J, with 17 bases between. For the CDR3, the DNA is TGTGCCAGCAGTGCCCTGACGGGCGGGGTCTCCTACGAGCAGTACTTC. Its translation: CASSALTGGVSYEQYF.

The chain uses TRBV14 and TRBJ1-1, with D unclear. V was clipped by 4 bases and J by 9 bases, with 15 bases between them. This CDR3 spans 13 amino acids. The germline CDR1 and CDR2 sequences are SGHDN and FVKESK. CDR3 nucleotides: TGTGCCAGCAGCCTCCGGGCCTCCGCCAAAGCTTTCTTT. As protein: CASSLRASAKAFF.

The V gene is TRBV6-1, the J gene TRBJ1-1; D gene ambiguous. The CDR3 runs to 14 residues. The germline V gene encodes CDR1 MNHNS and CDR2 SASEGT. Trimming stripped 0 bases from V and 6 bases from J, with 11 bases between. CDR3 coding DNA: TGTGCCAGCAGTGAAGCCGGGGAGCTAGCTGAAGCTTTCTTT. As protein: CASSEAGELAEAFF.

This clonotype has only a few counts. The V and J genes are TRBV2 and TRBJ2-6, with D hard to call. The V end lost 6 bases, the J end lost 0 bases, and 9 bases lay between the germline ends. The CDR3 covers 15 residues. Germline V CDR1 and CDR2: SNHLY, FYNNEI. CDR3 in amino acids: CASRRLDSGANVLTF. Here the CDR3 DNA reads TGTGCCAGCAGGAGACTTGACTCTGGGGCCAACGTCCTGACTTTC.